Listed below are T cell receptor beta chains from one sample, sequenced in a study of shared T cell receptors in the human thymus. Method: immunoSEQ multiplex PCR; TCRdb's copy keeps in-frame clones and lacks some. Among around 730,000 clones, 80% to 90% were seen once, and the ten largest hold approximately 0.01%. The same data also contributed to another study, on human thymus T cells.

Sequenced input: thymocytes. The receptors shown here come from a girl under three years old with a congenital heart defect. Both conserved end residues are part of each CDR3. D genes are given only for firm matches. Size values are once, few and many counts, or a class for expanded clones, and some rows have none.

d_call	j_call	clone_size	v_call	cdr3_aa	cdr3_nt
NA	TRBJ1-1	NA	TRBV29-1	CSVGALGQGCTEAFF	TGCAGCGTTGGTGCTCTGGGGCAGGGGTGTACTGAAGCTTTCTTT
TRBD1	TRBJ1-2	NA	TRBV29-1	CSVKGQGTNYGYTF	TGCAGCGTCAAGGGACAGGGGACCAACTATGGCTACACCTTC
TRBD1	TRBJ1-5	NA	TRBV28	CASSMDRGNQPQHF	TGTGCCAGCAGTATGGACAGGGGCAATCAGCCCCAGCATTTT
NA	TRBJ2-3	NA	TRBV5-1	CASSPSPDTQYF	TGCGCCAGCAGCCCTTCCCCGGATACGCAGTATTTT
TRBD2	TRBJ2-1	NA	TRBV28	CASSLRAGTSGGYEQFF	TGTGCCAGCAGTCTAAGGGCGGGGACTAGCGGGGGCTATGAGCAGTTCTTC
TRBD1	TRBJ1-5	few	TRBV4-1	CASSPSVSGQGHSYQPQHF	TGCGCCAGCAGCCCCTCGGTATCCGGACAGGGTCATTCTTATCAGCCCCAGCATTTT
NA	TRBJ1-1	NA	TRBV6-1	CASSDPSEGDTEAFF	TGTGCCAGCAGTGACCCTTCCGAGGGGGACACTGAAGCTTTCTTT
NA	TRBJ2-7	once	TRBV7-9	CASSKSAASSYEQYF	TGTGCCAGCAGCAAGTCAGCGGCAAGCTCCTACGAGCAGTACTTC
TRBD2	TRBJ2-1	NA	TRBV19	CASSGGLAPNEQFF	TGTGCCAGTAGTGGGGGACTAGCTCCAAATGAGCAGTTCTTC
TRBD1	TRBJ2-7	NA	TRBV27	CASSLGQGNYEQYF	TGTGCCAGCAGTTTAGGACAGGGGAACTACGAGCAGTACTTC
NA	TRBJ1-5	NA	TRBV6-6	CASTPSGDIGFQPQHF	TGTGCCAGCACCCCGTCCGGGGACATAGGGTTTCAGCCCCAGCATTTT
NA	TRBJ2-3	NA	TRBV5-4	CASSTEAADTQYF	TGTGCCAGCAGCACCGAAGCGGCAGATACGCAGTATTTT
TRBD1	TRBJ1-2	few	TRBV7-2	CASSGGQGPPLYGYTF	TGTGCCAGCAGCGGCGGACAGGGCCCTCCTCTCTATGGCTACACCTTC
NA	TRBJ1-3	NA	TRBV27	CATSSHRSGNTIYF	TGTGCCACCTCGAGCCACCGCTCTGGAAACACCATATATTTT
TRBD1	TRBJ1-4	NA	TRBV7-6	CASSNRGPDEKLFF	TGTGCCAGCAGCAACAGGGGGCCAGATGAAAAACTGTTTTTT
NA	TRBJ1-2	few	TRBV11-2	CASSLDGTGQGTNYGYTF	TGTGCCAGCAGCTTAGATGGTACGGGTCAGGGAACTAACTATGGCTACACCTTC
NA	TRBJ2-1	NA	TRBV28	CASSEPGLPGNNEQFF	TGTGCCAGCAGTGAACCGGGACTTCCCGGGAACAATGAGCAGTTCTTC
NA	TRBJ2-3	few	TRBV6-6	CASSLWTEHDTDTQYF	TGTGCCAGCAGTTTATGGACAGAGCATGACACAGATACGCAGTATTTT
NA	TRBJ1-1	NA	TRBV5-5	CASSFGGSRTEAFF	TGTGCCAGCAGCTTTGGGGGGTCCAGGACTGAAGCTTTCTTT
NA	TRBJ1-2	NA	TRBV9	CAPLRAQSPNYGYTF	TGTGCCCCCTTGAGGGCGCAGTCCCCTAACTATGGCTACACCTTC
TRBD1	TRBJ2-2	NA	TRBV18	CASSRMERDRYTGELFF	TGTGCCAGCTCACGGATGGAACGGGACAGATACACCGGGGAGCTGTTTTTT
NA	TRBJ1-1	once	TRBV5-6	CASHLPNTEAFF	TGTGCCAGCCACCTACCGAACACTGAAGCTTTCTTT
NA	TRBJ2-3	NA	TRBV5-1	CASSLSRGKSSTDTQYF	TGCGCCAGCAGCTTGAGCAGGGGCAAAAGTAGCACAGATACGCAGTATTTT
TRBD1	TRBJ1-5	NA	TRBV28	CASNGQANQPQHF	TGTGCCAGCAATGGACAGGCCAATCAGCCCCAGCATTTT
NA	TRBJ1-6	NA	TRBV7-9	CASSFPLTRSSYNSPLHF	TGTGCCAGCAGCTTCCCCCTCACTAGGAGCTCCTATAATTCACCCCTCCACTTT
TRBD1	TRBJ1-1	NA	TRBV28	CASSVPYQTTGLNTEAFF	TGTGCCAGCAGTGTACCTTACCAAACGACAGGGTTGAACACTGAAGCTTTCTTT